One and the same sample provided the 5 T cell receptor beta chains below, sequenced in a study of control samples from healthy donors and cancer patients. Here immunoSEQ multiplex PCR was the method, and the copy in TCRdb shows in-frame clones only, minus some. This repertoire shows roughly 86,000 clones, just over 90% found once; its top ten account for about 1.5%. Sequenced input: blood. These receptors were taken from a woman under 40 in good health.

This chain joins TRBV28 and TRBJ1-6; D call uncertain. CDR3 length: 15 amino acids. CDR1 is MDHEN and CDR2 is SYDVKM in the germline V gene. Trimming pared 6 bases from V and 0 bases from J, leaving 9 bases between. In DNA form, the CDR3 reads TGTGCCAGCAGCCCCAGGAGCTCCTATAATTCACCCCTCCACTTT. This gives the protein CASSPRSSYNSPLHF. The whole variable domain, filled in from reference TRBV28 and TRBJ1-6, reads DVKVTQSSRYLVKRTGEKVFLECVQDMDHENMFWYRQDPGLGLRLIYFSYDVKMKEKGDIPEGYSVSREKKERFSLILESASTNQTSMYLCASSPRSSYNSPLHFGNGTRLTVT.

The chain couples TRBV10-3 to TRBJ2-1; D remains unclear. The V and J ends lost 0 bases and 5 bases respectively, with 11 bases between them. Germline assignment: CDR1 ENHRY and CDR2 SYGVKD. The CDR3 extends over 15 amino acids. In nucleotides, the CDR3 is TGTGCCATCAGTGAGTCCCAGCGCCCAAACAATGAGCAGTTCTTC. Translated, it gives CAISESQRPNNEQFF.

This chain uses TRBV7-3 with TRBJ1-1; D is unclear. Germline V gene sequence: CDR1 SGHTA, CDR2 FQGTGA. The length of the CDR3 is 16 residues. V was clipped by 0 bases and J by 2 bases, with 13 bases between them. CDR3 bases: TGTGCCAGCAGCTTAACGGTGCGAGGGAATAACACTGAAGCTTTCTTT. Protein: CASSLTVRGNNTEAFF.

This chain joins TRBV7-9 and TRBJ1-1, with D perhaps TRBD1 (6 bases). Germline CDR1 reads SEHNR; CDR2 reads FQNEAQ (reference sequence). The CDR3 is 17 amino acids. Trimming removed 3 bases at V and 0 bases at J, with 17 bases between. The CDR3 protein is CASSLKQGSLMNTEAFF. The CDR3 DNA is TGTGCCAGCAGCTTGAAACAGGGATCTCTTATGAACACTGAAGCTTTCTTT.

The chain is built from TRBV5-1 and TRBJ1-1; 8 positions match TRBD1. Germline V gene data show CDR1 as SGHRS and CDR2 as YFSETQ. The CDR3 is 15 amino acids. V was pared by 0 bases and J by 9 bases, with 10 bases of the junction left unmatched. The DNA of the CDR3 is TGCGCCAGCAGCTTGGAGGCAGGGGGCCGTGGACAAGCTTTCTTT. Translation gives CASSLEAGGRGQAFF.